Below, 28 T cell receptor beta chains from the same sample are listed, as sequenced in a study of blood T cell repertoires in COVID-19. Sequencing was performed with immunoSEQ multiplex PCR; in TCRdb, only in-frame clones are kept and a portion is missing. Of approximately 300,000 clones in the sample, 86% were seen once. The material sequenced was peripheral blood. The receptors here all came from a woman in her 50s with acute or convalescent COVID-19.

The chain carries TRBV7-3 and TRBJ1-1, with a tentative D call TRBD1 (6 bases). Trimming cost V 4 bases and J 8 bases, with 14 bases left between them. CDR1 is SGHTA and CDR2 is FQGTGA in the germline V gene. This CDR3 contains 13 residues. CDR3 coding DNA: TGTGCCAGCAGCTCACTTGGACAGACCGAAGCTTTCTTT. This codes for CASSSLGQTEAFF.

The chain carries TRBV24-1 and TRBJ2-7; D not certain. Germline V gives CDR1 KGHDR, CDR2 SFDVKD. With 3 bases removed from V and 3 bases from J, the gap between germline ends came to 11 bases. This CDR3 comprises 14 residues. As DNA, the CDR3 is TGTGCCACCAGTGATCCGGGTCGGAGCTACGAGCAGTACTTC. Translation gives CATSDPGRSYEQYF.

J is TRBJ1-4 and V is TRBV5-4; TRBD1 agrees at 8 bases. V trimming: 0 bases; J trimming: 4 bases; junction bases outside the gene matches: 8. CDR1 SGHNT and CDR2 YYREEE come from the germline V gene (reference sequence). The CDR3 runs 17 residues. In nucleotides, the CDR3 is TGTGCCAGCAGCTTGGGATTCGGGGGACAGGATAATGAAAAACTGTTTTTT. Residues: CASSLGFGGQDNEKLFF.

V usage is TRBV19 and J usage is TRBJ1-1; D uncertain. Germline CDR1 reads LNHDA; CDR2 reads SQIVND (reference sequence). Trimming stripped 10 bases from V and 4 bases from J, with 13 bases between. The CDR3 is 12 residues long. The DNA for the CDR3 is TGTGCCACCCGACTTGGAGGCACTGAAGCTTTCTTT. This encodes CATRLGGTEAFF.

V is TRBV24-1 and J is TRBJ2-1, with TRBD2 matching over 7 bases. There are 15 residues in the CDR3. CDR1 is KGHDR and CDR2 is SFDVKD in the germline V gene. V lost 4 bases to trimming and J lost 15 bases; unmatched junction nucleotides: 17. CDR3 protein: CATSDWGGVPTSLFF. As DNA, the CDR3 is TGTGCCACCAGTGACTGGGGGGGGGTACCTACCTCTCTGTTCTTC.

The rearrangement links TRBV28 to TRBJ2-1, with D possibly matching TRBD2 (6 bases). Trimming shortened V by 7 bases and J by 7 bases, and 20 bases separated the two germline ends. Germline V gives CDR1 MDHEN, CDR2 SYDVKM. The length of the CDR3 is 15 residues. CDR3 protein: CASKYLGGRGNEQFF. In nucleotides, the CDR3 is TGTGCCAGCAAGTATTTGGGGGGTCGTGGGAATGAGCAGTTCTTC. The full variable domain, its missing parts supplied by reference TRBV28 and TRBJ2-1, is DVKVTQSSRYLVKRTGEKVFLECVQDMDHENMFWYRQDPGLGLRLIYFSYDVKMKEKGDIPEGYSVSREKKERFSLILESASTNQTSMYLCASKYLGGRGNEQFFGPGTRLTVL.

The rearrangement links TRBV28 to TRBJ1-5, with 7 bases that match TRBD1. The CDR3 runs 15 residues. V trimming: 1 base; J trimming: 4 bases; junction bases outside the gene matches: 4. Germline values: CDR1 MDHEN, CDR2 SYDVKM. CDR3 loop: CASSLYRGRNQPQHF. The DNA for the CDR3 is TGTGCCAGCAGTTTATACAGGGGTCGAAATCAGCCCCAGCATTTT.

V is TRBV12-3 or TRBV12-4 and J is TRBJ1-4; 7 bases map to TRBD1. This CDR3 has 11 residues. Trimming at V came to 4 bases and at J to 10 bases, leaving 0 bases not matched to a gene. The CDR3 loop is CASSSGGKLFF. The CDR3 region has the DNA TGTGCCAGCAGTTCAGGGGGAAAACTGTTTTTT.

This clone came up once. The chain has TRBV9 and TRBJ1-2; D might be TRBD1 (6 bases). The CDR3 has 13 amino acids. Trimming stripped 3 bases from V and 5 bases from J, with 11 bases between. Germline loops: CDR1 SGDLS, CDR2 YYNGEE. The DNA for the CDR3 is TGTGCCAGCAGCGGAGGTACAGGGTATGGCTACACCTTC. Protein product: CASSGGTGYGYTF.

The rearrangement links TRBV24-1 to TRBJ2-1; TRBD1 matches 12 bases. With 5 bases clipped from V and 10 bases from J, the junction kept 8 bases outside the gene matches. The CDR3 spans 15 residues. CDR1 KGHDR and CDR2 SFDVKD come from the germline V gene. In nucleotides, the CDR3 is TGTGCCACCAGTGGCCCGGGACAGGGGGCCGAGGAGCAGTTCTTC. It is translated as CATSGPGQGAEEQFF.

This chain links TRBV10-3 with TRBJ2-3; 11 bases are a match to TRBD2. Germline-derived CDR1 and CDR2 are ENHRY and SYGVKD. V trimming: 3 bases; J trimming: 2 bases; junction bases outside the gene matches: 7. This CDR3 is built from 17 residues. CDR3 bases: TGTGCCATCAGTGACTTAGCGGGAGGGCCTAACACAGATACGCAGTATTTT. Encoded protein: CAISDLAGGPNTDTQYF.

The chain's CDR3 is CAWGVGTGNEKLFF. CDR3 in DNA: TGTGCCTGGGGAGTCGGGACAGGGAATGAAAAACTGTTTTTT. The rearrangement uses TRBV30 and TRBJ1-4; TRBD1 aligns across 9 bases. This CDR3 spans 14 amino acids. The V segment lost 5 bases and the J segment 5 bases; nucleotides outside the gene matches: 6. Germline values: CDR1 GTSNPN, CDR2 SVGIG (reference sequence).

CDR3 amino acids: CASKETGVTGELFF. For the CDR3, the DNA is TGTGCCAGCAAGGAGACAGGGGTCACCGGGGAGCTGTTTTTT. The chain couples TRBV2 to TRBJ2-2, with 8 bases matching TRBD1. This CDR3 spans 14 amino acids. V lost 7 bases, J lost 4 bases, and 5 bases stayed unmatched. The germline V gene encodes CDR1 SNHLY and CDR2 FYNNEI.

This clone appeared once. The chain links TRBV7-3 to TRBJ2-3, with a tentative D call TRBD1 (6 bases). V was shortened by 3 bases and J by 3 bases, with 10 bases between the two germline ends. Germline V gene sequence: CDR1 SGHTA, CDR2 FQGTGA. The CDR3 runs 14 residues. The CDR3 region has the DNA TGTGCCAGCAGCTTGACAGGCCAGACAGATACGCAGTATTTT. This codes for CASSLTGQTDTQYF.

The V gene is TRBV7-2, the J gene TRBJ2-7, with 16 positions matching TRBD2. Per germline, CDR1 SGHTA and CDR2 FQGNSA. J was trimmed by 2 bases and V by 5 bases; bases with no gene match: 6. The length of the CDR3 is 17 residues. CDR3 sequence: CASSPQGLAGGPYEQYF. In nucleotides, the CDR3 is TGTGCCAGCAGCCCCCAGGGACTAGCGGGAGGGCCCTACGAGCAGTACTTC.

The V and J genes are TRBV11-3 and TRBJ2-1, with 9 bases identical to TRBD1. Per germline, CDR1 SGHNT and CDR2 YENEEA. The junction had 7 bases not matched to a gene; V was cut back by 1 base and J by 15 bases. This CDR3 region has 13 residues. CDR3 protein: CASSLAGDRAPFF. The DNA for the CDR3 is TGTGCCAGCAGCTTAGCGGGGGACAGGGCCCCGTTCTTC.

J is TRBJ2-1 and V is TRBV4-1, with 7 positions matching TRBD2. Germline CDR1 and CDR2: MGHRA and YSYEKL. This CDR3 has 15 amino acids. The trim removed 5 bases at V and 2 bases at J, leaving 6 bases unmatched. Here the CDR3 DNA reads TGCGCCAGCAGCGACGGCGGGGGAGCCTACAATGAGCAGTTCTTC. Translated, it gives CASSDGGGAYNEQFF.

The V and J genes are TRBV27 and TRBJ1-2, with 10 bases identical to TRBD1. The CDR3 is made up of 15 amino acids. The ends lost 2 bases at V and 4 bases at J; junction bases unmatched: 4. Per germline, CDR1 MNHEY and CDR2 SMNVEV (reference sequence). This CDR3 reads CASSLRGDRGYGYTF. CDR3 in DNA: TGTGCCAGCAGTTTAAGAGGGGACAGGGGCTATGGCTACACCTTC.

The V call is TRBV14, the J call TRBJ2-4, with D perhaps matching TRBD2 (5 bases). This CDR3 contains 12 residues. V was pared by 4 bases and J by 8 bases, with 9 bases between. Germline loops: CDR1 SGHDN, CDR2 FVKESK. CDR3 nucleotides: TGTGCCAGCAGCCCGGGGTGGGACATTCAGTACTTC. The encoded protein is CASSPGWDIQYF.

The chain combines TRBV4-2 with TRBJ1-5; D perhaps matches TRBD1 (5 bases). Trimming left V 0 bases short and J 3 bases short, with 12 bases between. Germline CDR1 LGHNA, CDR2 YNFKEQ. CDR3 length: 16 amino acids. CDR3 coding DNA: TGTGCCAGCAGCCAAGATCCGACAGTCGACAATCAGCCCCAGCATTTT. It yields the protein CASSQDPTVDNQPQHF.

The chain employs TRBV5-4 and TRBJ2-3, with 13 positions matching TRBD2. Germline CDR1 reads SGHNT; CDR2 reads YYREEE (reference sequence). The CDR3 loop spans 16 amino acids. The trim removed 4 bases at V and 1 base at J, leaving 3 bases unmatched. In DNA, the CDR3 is TGTGCCAGCAGCGCCGGGACTAGCGGGGGCACAGATACGCAGTATTTT. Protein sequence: CASSAGTSGGTDTQYF.

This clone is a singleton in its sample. In nucleotides, the CDR3 is TGTGCCAGCAAGGGGTTTCAGGGGATGAGGCACCAGTATAGCAATCAGCCCCAGCATTTT. Translation: CASKGFQGMRHQYSNQPQHF. J is TRBJ1-5 and V is TRBV28, with D possibly matching TRBD1 (6 bases). The CDR3 is 20 residues long. The germline CDR1 and CDR2 sequences are MDHEN and SYDVKM. V lost 7 bases and J lost 0, with 28 bases in between.

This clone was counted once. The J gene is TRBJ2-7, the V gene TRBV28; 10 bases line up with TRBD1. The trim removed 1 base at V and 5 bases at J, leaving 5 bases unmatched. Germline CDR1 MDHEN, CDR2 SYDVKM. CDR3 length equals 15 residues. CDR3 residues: CASSLLWTGGDEQYF. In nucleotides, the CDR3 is TGTGCCAGCAGTTTATTATGGACAGGGGGTGACGAGCAGTACTTC.

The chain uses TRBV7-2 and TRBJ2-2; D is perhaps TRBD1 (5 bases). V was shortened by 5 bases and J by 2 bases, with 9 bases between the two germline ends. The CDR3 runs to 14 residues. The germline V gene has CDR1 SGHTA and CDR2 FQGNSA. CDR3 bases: TGTGCCAGCAGCCCGCAGGGAAACACCGGGGAGCTGTTTTTT. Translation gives CASSPQGNTGELFF.

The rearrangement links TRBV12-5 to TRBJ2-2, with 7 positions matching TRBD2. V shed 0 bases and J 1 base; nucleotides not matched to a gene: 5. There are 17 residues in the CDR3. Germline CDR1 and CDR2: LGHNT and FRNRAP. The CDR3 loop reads CASGLVLASQNTGELFF. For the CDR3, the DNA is TGTGCTAGTGGTTTGGTACTAGCGAGCCAGAACACCGGGGAGCTGTTTTTT.

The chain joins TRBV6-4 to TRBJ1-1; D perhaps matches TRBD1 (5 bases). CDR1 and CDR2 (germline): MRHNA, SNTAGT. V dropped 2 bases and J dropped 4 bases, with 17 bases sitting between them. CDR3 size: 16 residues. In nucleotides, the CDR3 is TGTGCCAGCAGTGACGAAACAGGCGGTAAGGGCACTGAAGCTTTCTTT. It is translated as CASSDETGGKGTEAFF.

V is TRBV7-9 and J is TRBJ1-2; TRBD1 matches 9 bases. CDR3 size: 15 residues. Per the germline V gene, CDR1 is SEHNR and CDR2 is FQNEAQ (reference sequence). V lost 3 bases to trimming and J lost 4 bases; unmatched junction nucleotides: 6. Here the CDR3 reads CASSLSGTGIYGYTF. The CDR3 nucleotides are TGTGCCAGCAGCTTGAGCGGGACAGGGATCTATGGCTACACCTTC.

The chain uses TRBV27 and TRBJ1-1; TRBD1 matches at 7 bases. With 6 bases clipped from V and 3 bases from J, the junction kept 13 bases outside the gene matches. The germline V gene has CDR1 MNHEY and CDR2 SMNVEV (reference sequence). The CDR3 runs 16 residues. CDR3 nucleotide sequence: TGTGCCAGCAGAAGGCGGACAGGAAGTCTGGACACTGAAGCTTTCTTT. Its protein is CASRRRTGSLDTEAFF.